This is a list of T cell receptor beta chains from one sample in a study of blood T cell repertoires in COVID-19. Here immunoSEQ multiplex PCR was the method, and the copy in TCRdb shows in-frame clones only, minus some. The sample holds some 200,000 clones, about 75% seen once. Sequencing was carried out using peripheral blood. The receptors originated from a woman aged 45-65 years with active or convalescent COVID-19. The CDR3 runs from the conserved cysteine through the conserved F or W. A D gene is named only where the DNA matches it firmly. Size is omitted from some rows. Given values are once, few, many or a class for expanded clones.

V gene,J gene,D gene,clone size,CDR3 DNA,CDR3 protein
TRBV19,TRBJ2-5,TRBD2,.,TGTGCCAGTAGTATGACTAGCGAGGAGACCCAGTACTTC,CASSMTSEETQYF
TRBV11-1,TRBJ1-2,.,.,TGTGCCAGCAGCTTAATGGGGCGGGGGGACTATGGCTACACCTTC,CASSLMGRGDYGYTF
TRBV19,TRBJ1-3,.,.,TGTGCCAGTAGTACCATAACGGACACCATATATTTT,CASSTITDTIYF
TRBV5-1,TRBJ1-1,.,.,TGCGCCAGCAGCTTGGCGGCAGGGTCATACACTGAAGCTTTCTTT,CASSLAAGSYTEAFF
TRBV14,TRBJ1-1,TRBD1,.,TGTGCCAGCAGCTTATTAGACAGGGGGAACACTGAAGCTTTCTTT,CASSLLDRGNTEAFF
TRBV4-1,TRBJ1-2,.,.,TGCGCCAGCAGCCAAGAACAGTACACTAACTATGGCTACACCTTC,CASSQEQYTNYGYTF
TRBV7-3,TRBJ1-2,TRBD1,.,TGTGCCAGCAGCTTAACCCCCGAGACAGGGTTGAACTATGGCTACACCTTC,CASSLTPETGLNYGYTF
TRBV9,TRBJ1-1,TRBD1,many,TGTGCCAGCAGCGTAGATCCGACAGGGGCGAACACTGAAGCTTTCTTT,CASSVDPTGANTEAFF
TRBV4-3,TRBJ2-1,.,few,TGCGCCAGCAGCCAAGTGTTCGGGACACACTCCTACAATGAGCAGTTCTTC,CASSQVFGTHSYNEQFF
TRBV19,TRBJ1-2,.,once,TGTGCCAGTAGTGTCCTGTATGGCTACACCTTC,CASSVLYGYTF
TRBV6-1,TRBJ2-3,TRBD2,.,TGTGCCAGCAGTGATTGGCGGGGGGCCCCAGATACGCAGTATTTT,CASSDWRGAPDTQYF
TRBV9,TRBJ2-1,.,.,TGTGCCAGCAGCCCGGGGGAGTATGGCAATGAGCAGTTCTTC,CASSPGEYGNEQFF
TRBV5-1,TRBJ2-3,TRBD2,.,TGCGCCAGCAGCCCTATGGGGGGGGACACAGATACGCAGTATTTT,CASSPMGGDTDTQYF
TRBV6-4,TRBJ1-2,TRBD1,.,TGTGCCAGCAGACAGGGGATCGGGTATGGCTACACCTTC,CASRQGIGYGYTF
TRBV9,TRBJ1-2,.,.,TGTGCCAGCAGCGTAGATGGGGGGAACTATGGCTACACCTTC,CASSVDGGNYGYTF
TRBV28,TRBJ1-1,.,.,TGTGCCAGCAACCGGAAGGGGGTTGAAGCTTTCTTT,CASNRKGVEAFF
TRBV2,TRBJ1-1,.,.,TGTGCCAGCGGCGCAGAGGCTGCGAACACTGAAGCTTTCTTT,CASGAEAANTEAFF
TRBV25-1,TRBJ2-1,.,.,TGTGCCAGCAGTGGAGCAGGGCACAAGTCCTACAATGAGCAGTTCTTC,CASSGAGHKSYNEQFF
TRBV2,TRBJ2-1,.,.,TGTGCCAGCAGTTCCGGTTACAATGAGCAGTTCTTC,CASSSGYNEQFF
TRBV6-5,TRBJ2-5,TRBD1,.,TGTGCCAGCAGCTCTCCGGGACAGCGAGAGACCCAGTACTTC,CASSSPGQRETQYF
TRBV12-3/TRBV12-4,TRBJ2-2,.,.,TGTGCCAGCAGTTTCTCCGGGGAGCTGTTTTTT,CASSFSGELFF
TRBV7-2,TRBJ1-5,.,once,TGTGCCAGCAGCCCCACGGCAGGTTCTAGCAATCAGCCCCAGCATTTT,CASSPTAGSSNQPQHF
TRBV5-6,TRBJ2-7,TRBD2,.,TGTGCCAGCAGCTTGGAGAGGGTAGGACTAGCGGGGGCTGGAGGAGAGCAGTACTTC,CASSLERVGLAGAGGEQYF
TRBV28,TRBJ2-1,.,.,TGTGCCAGCAGTTCTCCCCTCTACAATGAGCAGTTCTTC,CASSSPLYNEQFF
TRBV6-2/TRBV6-3,TRBJ2-3,TRBD2,.,TGTGCCAGCAGTTACGCCCTAGCGGGGGGGCCAAGGGATACGCAGTATTTT,CASSYALAGGPRDTQYF
TRBV11-3,TRBJ1-3,TRBD1,once,TGTGCCAGCAGCCCCGACAGGGTTCCGGGAAACACCATATATTTT,CASSPDRVPGNTIYF
TRBV2,TRBJ2-1,TRBD1,.,TGTGCCAGCAGTGATGGGACAGGGGGTTACAATGAGCAGTTCTTC,CASSDGTGGYNEQFF
TRBV7-2,TRBJ1-2,.,.,TGTGCCAGCAGCCCACAACAGGGAAGCCCGTACGGCTACACCTTC,CASSPQQGSPYGYTF
TRBV7-2,TRBJ2-5,TRBD1,.,TGTGCCAGCAGCTCCGACAGGGGGGAGACCCAGTACTTC,CASSSDRGETQYF
TRBV6-5,TRBJ1-1,.,.,TGTGCCAGCAGTCGACGACAGGCAGTGAACACTGAAGCTTTCTTT,CASSRRQAVNTEAFF
TRBV7-3,TRBJ1-1,.,.,TGTGCCAGCAGCGCCACAGGGACCACTGAAGCTTTCTTT,CASSATGTTEAFF
TRBV18,TRBJ2-1,TRBD2,.,TGTGCCAGCTCACCACCCGGACTAGCGGGAGGACATGAGCAGTTCTTC,CASSPPGLAGGHEQFF
TRBV7-8,TRBJ1-5,.,.,TGTGCCAGCAGCTTATCGACATATAGCAATCAGCCCCAGCATTTT,CASSLSTYSNQPQHF
TRBV18,TRBJ2-1,TRBD2,.,TGTGCCAGCTCACCTGCCCTCACTAGCGGGGGAAACAATGAGCAGTTCTTC,CASSPALTSGGNNEQFF
TRBV2,TRBJ2-7,TRBD2,.,TGTGCCAGCGGTAGCGGGGCTTACGAGCAGTACTTC,CASGSGAYEQYF
TRBV11-2,TRBJ2-5,.,.,TGTGCCAGCAGCTTTTCGTCTAGTGGGGAGACCCAGTACTTC,CASSFSSSGETQYF
TRBV29-1,TRBJ1-1,.,once,TGCAGCGTCCTTTCCCCGGGCACTGAAGCTTTCTTT,CSVLSPGTEAFF
TRBV30,TRBJ1-1,.,once,TGTGCCTGGAGTTTGACACAGAACACTGAAGCTTTCTTT,CAWSLTQNTEAFF
TRBV5-6,TRBJ1-1,TRBD1,.,TGTGCCAGCAGTCGGGGACAGACAGCTTTCTTT,CASSRGQTAFF
TRBV30,TRBJ1-4,.,.,TGTGCCTGGAGTGTACAGCTTAATGAAAAACTGTTTTTT,CAWSVQLNEKLFF
TRBV5-4,TRBJ2-2,.,.,TGTGCCAGCAGCTTGGCGGCAGGGCGGACCGGGGAGCTGTTTTTT,CASSLAAGRTGELFF
TRBV3-1/TRBV3-2,TRBJ1-1,.,few,TGTGCCAGCAGCCTGGGAGGTGAAGCTTTCTTT,CASSLGGEAFF
TRBV2,TRBJ1-2,TRBD1,.,TGTGCCAGCACGAGTACAACAGGGGTAGGGTTTTATGGCTACACCTTC,CASTSTTGVGFYGYTF
TRBV7-9,TRBJ2-5,TRBD2,.,TGTGCCAGCAGCTTAGTGGGGCGCGGGAGGTCAGGAGAGACCCAGTACTTC,CASSLVGRGRSGETQYF
TRBV7-6,TRBJ2-1,.,.,TGTGCCAGCAGCGCTTTCGGCGGGGTCTACAATGAGCAGTTCTTC,CASSAFGGVYNEQFF